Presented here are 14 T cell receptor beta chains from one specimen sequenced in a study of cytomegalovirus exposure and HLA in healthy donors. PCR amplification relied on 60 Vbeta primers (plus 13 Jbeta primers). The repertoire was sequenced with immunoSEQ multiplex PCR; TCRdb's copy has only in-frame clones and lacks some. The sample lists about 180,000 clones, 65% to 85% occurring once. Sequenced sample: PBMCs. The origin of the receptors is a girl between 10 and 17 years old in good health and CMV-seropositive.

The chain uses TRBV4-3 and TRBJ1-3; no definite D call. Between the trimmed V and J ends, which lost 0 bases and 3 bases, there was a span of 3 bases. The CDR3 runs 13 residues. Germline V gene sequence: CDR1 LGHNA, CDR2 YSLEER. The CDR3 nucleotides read TGCGCCAGCAGCCAAGACGGTGGAAACACCATATATTTT. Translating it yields CASSQDGGNTIYF.

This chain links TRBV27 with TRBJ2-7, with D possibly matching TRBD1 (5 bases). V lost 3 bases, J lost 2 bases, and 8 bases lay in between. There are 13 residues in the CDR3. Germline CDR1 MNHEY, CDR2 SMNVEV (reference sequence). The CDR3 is CASSFQGPYEQYF. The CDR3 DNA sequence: TGTGCCAGCAGTTTCCAGGGCCCCTACGAGCAGTACTTC.

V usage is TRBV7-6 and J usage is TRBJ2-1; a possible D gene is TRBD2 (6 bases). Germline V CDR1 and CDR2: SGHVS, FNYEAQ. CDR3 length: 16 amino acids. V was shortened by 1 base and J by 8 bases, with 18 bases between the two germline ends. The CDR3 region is CASSLGTGGLGDEQFF. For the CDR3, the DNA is TGTGCCAGCAGCTTAGGCACCGGGGGTCTTGGCGATGAGCAGTTCTTC.

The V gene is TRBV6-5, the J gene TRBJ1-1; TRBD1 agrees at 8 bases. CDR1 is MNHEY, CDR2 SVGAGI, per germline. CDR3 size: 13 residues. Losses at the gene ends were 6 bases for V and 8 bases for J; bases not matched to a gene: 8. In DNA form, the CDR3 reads TGTGCCAGCAGCAAGGACAGGGTTTACGAAGCTTTCTTT. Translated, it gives CASSKDRVYEAFF.

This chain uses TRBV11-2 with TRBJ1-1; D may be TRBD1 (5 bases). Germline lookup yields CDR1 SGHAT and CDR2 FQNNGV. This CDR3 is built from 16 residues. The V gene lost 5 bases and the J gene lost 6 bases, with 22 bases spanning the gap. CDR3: CASSPPTVRQTPEAFF. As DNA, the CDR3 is TGTGCCAGCAGCCCCCCGACAGTCAGGCAGACCCCTGAAGCTTTCTTT.

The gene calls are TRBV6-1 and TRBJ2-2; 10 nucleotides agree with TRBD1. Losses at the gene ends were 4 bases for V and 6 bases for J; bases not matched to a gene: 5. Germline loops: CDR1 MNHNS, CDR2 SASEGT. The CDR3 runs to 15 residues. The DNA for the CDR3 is TGTGCCAGCAGTGCCCTCGGACAGGGGGCCGGGGAGCTGTTTTTT. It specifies CASSALGQGAGELFF.

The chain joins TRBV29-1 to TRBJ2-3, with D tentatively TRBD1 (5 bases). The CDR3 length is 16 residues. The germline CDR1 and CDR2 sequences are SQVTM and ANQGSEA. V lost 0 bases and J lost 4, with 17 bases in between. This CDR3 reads CSVEDSRGFQADTQYF. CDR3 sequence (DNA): TGCAGCGTTGAAGATTCAAGGGGATTTCAAGCAGATACGCAGTATTTT.

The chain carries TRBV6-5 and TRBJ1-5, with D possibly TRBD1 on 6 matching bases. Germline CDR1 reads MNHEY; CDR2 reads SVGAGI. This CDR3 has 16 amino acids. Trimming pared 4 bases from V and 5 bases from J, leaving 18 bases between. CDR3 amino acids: CASSLTTGWLHQPQHF. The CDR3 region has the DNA TGTGCCAGCAGTTTAACTACAGGGTGGCTACATCAGCCCCAGCATTTT.

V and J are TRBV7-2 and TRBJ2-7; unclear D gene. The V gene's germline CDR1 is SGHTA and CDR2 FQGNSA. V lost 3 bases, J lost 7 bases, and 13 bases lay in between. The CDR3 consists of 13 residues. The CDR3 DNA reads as TGTGCCAGCAGCTTTGCGGAGTTGGGTGAGCAGTACTTC. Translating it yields CASSFAELGEQYF.

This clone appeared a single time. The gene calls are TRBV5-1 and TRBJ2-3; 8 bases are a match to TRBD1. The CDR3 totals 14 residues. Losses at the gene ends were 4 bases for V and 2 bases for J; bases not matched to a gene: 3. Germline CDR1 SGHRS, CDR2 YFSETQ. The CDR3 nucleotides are TGCGCCAGCAGCGTGGGACAGGACACAGATACGCAGTATTTT. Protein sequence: CASSVGQDTDTQYF.

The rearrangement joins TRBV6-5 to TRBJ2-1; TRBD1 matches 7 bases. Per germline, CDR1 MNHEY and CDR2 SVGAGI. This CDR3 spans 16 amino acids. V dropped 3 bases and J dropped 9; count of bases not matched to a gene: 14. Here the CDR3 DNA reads TGTGCCAGCAGTTATTCCGGGACAGTCGCGCTGGGTGAGCAGTTCTTC. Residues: CASSYSGTVALGEQFF.

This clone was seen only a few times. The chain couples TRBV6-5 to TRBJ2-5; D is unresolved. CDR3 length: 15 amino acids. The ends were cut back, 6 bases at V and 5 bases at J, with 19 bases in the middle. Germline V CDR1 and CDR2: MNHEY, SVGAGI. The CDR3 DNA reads TGTGCCAGCAGCTACGGAACTTGGAGAGCGGAGACCCAGTACTTC. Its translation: CASSYGTWRAETQYF.

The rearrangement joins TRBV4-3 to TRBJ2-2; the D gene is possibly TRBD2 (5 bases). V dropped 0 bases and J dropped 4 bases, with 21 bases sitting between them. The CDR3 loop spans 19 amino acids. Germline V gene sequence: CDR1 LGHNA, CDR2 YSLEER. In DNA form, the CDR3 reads TGCGCCAGCAGCCAAGAATTAGCTAGCCTCCCCCGGGGCACCGGGGAGCTGTTTTTT. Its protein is CASSQELASLPRGTGELFF.

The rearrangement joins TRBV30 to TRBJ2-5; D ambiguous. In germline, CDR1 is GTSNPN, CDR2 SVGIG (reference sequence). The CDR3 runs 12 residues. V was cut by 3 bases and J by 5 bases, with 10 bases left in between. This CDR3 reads CAWRGYQETQYF. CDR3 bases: TGTGCCTGGAGGGGCTATCAGGAGACCCAGTACTTC.